This T cell receptor beta chain was found in a study of vaccination and CD4 T cells after COVID-19. Trimming left V 6 bases short and J 2 bases short, with 8 bases between. The CDR3 totals 13 residues. Germline V gene data show CDR1 as SNHLY and CDR2 as FYNNEI. The treatment was: roughly 10-day PBMC culture with coronavirus spike peptide pools or control peptides (ViraFEST assay). Pre-COVID-19 pandemic sampling (2011-2018) yielded the unexposed donor's CD4+ T cells. TCRs were sequenced by ViraFEST after antigen-specific T cells had been expanded with peptide pools. In its sample, this clonotype ranks as large. Its specificity is not known. Sequence data for DNA of cultured CD4+ T cells were generated by the Oncomine TCR Beta short-read assay. One entry per CDR3 protein results from TCRdb running MiXCR on the PCR reads. The sample records 520 or so distinct CDR3 sequences, 15% to 17% being singletons.

The sequence came from a human donor in good health. Sequencing used CD4+ T cells from blood, cultured in vitro. The chain couples TRBV2 to TRBJ1-5, with D unclear. As DNA, the CDR3 is TGTGCCAGCAGGAGACTCGGCAATCAGCCCCAGCATTTT. Translated, it gives CASRRLGNQPQHF.